Below are 5 T cell receptor beta chains sequenced from a single sample in a study of post-analysis software for immune sequencing data. The study, taken as a whole, reports: Controls had lower frequencies than patients of five or six TRBV segments, which included TRBV5-6, TRBV5-1 and TRBV20-1.

These receptors have no identified antigens. Libraries were made from TCR beta cDNA, and they carried unique molecular identifiers. Via MiXCR, TCRdb re-called the PCR reads, giving one row per CDR3 protein. The repertoire holds hundreds of thousands of distinct CDR3 sequences, with 55% to 70% as singletons. Sequenced input: blood. The receptors were gathered from a girl aged 2-10 years with multiple sclerosis.

V usage is TRBV7-9 and J usage is TRBJ2-2; the D gene is possibly TRBD1 (5 bases). Per the germline V gene, CDR1 is SEHNR and CDR2 is FQNEAQ (reference sequence). This CDR3 comprises 15 residues. Trimming cost V 2 bases and J 0 bases, with 7 bases left between them. Written as DNA, the CDR3 is TGTGCCAGCAGCTTAAGGGGTGCGAACACCGGGGAGCTGTTTTTT. This gives the protein CASSLRGANTGELFF.

This chain links TRBV20-1 with TRBJ2-1, with D perhaps TRBD2 (5 bases). V lost 6 bases, J lost 5 bases, and 14 bases lay in between. This CDR3 has 13 residues. CDR1 is DFQATT and CDR2 is SNEGSKA in the germline V gene (reference sequence). CDR3 sequence (DNA): TGCAGTGCCACTTTCGGACTCAACAATGAGCAGTTCTTC. It encodes CSATFGLNNEQFF.

The chain recombines TRBV7-8 with TRBJ2-5; D not certain. The germline gives CDR1 SGHVS, CDR2 FQNEAQ. Between the trimmed V and J ends, which lost 1 base and 9 bases, there was a span of 12 bases. The CDR3 consists of 13 residues. CDR3 DNA sequence: TGTGCCAGCAGCTTAGGGAAAGAGGAGTCCCAGTACTTC. Residues: CASSLGKEESQYF.

Only a few counts were recorded for this clonotype. The gene calls are TRBV29-1 and TRBJ2-1, with D maybe TRBD2 (5 bases). Germline CDR1 reads SQVTM; CDR2 reads ANQGSEA. The CDR3 is made up of 15 amino acids. Trimming took 4 bases from V and 5 from J, leaving 18 bases between them. CDR3 sequence reads: CSVGLRHASNNEQFF. The CDR3 DNA follows: TGCAGCGTTGGACTACGACACGCAAGCAACAATGAGCAGTTCTTC.

V gene TRBV10-3 combines with J gene TRBJ2-1, with TRBD2 matching 16 bases. Unmatched junction bases numbered 14, after V lost 3 bases and J lost 9 bases. This CDR3 region has 19 residues. Germline V gene lookup returns CDR1 ENHRY and CDR2 SYGVKD. As DNA, the CDR3 is TGTGCCATCAGTGACCCGGGACTAGCGGGGGGGCCTCAAATCGGTGAGCAGTTCTTC. This encodes CAISDPGLAGGPQIGEQFF.